The present T cell receptor beta chain was sequenced within a study of cytomegalovirus exposure and HLA in healthy donors. Study findings and constraints: Researchers had no immune exposure information except CMV serostatus available. TCR association rates varied by HLA locus in a later analysis, with DRB1 highest and HLA-C lowest.

When sampled, the donors appeared nominally healthy, though they likely had unrecorded immune exposures. In the case of this clone: The target antigen is unknown.

CDR1 is SNHLY and CDR2 is FYNNEI in the germline V gene. Germline trimming cut 3 bases from V and 9 bases from J; bases unmatched to any gene: 8. The CDR3 sequence is 15 residues long. Primers: 60 Vbeta forward and 13 Jbeta reverse. TCRdb's table, derived via immunoSEQ multiplex PCR, lists solely in-frame clones and lacks some. This sample has about 120,000 clones, with about 80% found just once. Sequenced sample: PBMCs. The chain uses TRBV2 and TRBJ2-1, with 10 bases fitting TRBD2. The sequence was obtained from a female donor in good health and CMV-seropositive. DNA for the CDR3: TGTGCCAGCAGTGAGAGAGCGGGGGGGGCTGGTGAGCAGTTCTTC. Translation gives CASSERAGGAGEQFF.